These 20 T cell receptor beta chains originate from one sample sequenced in a study of cytomegalovirus exposure and HLA in healthy donors. The PCR made use of 60 Vbeta and 13 Jbeta primers. Clones were read by immunoSEQ multiplex PCR, and TCRdb kept only the in-frame ones, dropping some. This sample's table has tens of thousands of clones. Sequencing used PBMCs. The receptors stem from a woman aged 55-69 years in good health and CMV-seronegative.

V and J are TRBV7-2 and TRBJ1-1; 8 bases line up with TRBD1. The CDR3 is 14 amino acids. J lost 3 bases, V lost 5 bases, and 5 bases had no gene match. The germline gives CDR1 SGHTA, CDR2 FQGNSA. CDR3 DNA: TGTGCCAGCAGCGTACGACAGGGGTACACTGAAGCTTTCTTT. This sequence encodes CASSVRQGYTEAFF.

The chain employs TRBV4-1 and TRBJ2-6, with TRBD1 matching over 7 bases. Germline CDR1 and CDR2: MGHRA and YSYEKL. V gave up 4 bases and J gave up 2 bases; unmatched junction bases: 2. CDR3 size: 15 residues. In DNA form, the CDR3 reads TGCGCCAGCAGCCCTCAGGGGGCTGGGGCCAACGTCCTGACTTTC. It translates to CASSPQGAGANVLTF.

The gene calls are TRBV18 and TRBJ1-3; TRBD1 agrees at 9 bases. The CDR3 is 16 residues long. The germline V gene encodes CDR1 KGHSH and CDR2 LQKENI. Germline trimming cut 3 bases from V and 0 bases from J; bases unmatched to any gene: 3. CDR3 region: CASSPGTGISGNTIYF. CDR3 nucleotide sequence: TGTGCCAGCTCACCCGGGACAGGGATCTCTGGAAACACCATATATTTT.

The J gene is TRBJ2-2, the V gene TRBV11-2; D may be TRBD1 (5 bases). V lost 2 bases, J lost 0 bases, and 10 bases lay in between. This CDR3 has 16 residues. Looked up from germline, CDR1 is SGHAT and CDR2 is FQNNGV. CDR3 amino acids: CASSLNRLSNTGELFF. Written as DNA, the CDR3 is TGTGCCAGCAGCTTAAACAGGCTATCGAACACCGGGGAGCTGTTTTTT.

The V and J genes are TRBV7-2 and TRBJ2-5; 9 nucleotides agree with TRBD1. V was pared by 5 bases and J by 5 bases, with 15 bases of the junction left unmatched. The germline V gene encodes CDR1 SGHTA and CDR2 FQGNSA. This CDR3 is 17 amino acids long. CDR3 loop: CASSPRGQGPVSETQYF. For the CDR3, the DNA is TGTGCCAGCAGCCCAAGGGGACAGGGTCCAGTATCGGAGACCCAGTACTTC.

The CDR3 sequence: CASSQPTGSNQPQHF. The DNA of the CDR3 is TGTGCCAGCAGCCAGCCAACAGGGAGCAATCAGCCCCAGCATTTT. V gene TRBV28 combines with J gene TRBJ1-5; perhaps TRBD1 as D (6 bases). V dropped 6 bases and J dropped 1 base, with 13 bases sitting between them. Germline values: CDR1 MDHEN, CDR2 SYDVKM. The CDR3 length is 15 residues.

The chain carries TRBV5-1 and TRBJ1-4; tentative D call: TRBD1 (6 bases). The CDR3 length is 15 residues. Per germline, CDR1 SGHRS and CDR2 YFSETQ. The V end lost 4 bases, the J end lost 0 bases, and 10 bases lay between the germline ends. Written as DNA, the CDR3 is TGCGCCAGCAGCCCCCAGGGGTCAACTAATGAAAAACTGTTTTTT. Translated: CASSPQGSTNEKLFF.

This chain uses TRBV18 with TRBJ2-1, with TRBD1 matching 9 bases. After removal of 3 bases from V and 5 bases from J, the junction contained 5 bases not matched to a gene. Germline V gives CDR1 KGHSH, CDR2 LQKENI. This CDR3 spans 15 amino acids. In DNA form, the CDR3 reads TGTGCCAGCTCACCGCGGACAGGGGCAGACAATGAGCAGTTCTTC. It codes for CASSPRTGADNEQFF.

This rearrangement joins TRBV28 to TRBJ1-5, with D possibly matching TRBD1 (5 bases). Germline CDR1 reads MDHEN; CDR2 reads SYDVKM. This CDR3 is built from 16 residues. Trimming stripped 5 bases from V and 6 bases from J, with 20 bases between. CDR3 sequence (DNA): TGTGCCAGCAGTCCACACCGTGGGGGGATTGGTCAGCCCCAGCATTTT. Its translation is CASSPHRGGIGQPQHF.

The rearrangement links TRBV4-3 to TRBJ2-1; D is perhaps TRBD2 (5 bases). The CDR3 has 16 residues. V was trimmed by 0 bases and J by 0 bases, leaving 9 bases between them. Germline values: CDR1 LGHNA, CDR2 YSLEER. In nucleotides, the CDR3 is TGCGCCAGCAGCCAAGAGGGAGCGCCCTCCTACAATGAGCAGTTCTTC. It translates to CASSQEGAPSYNEQFF.

The chain carries TRBV10-3 and TRBJ2-7, with D unresolved. Looked up from germline, CDR1 is ENHRY and CDR2 is SYGVKD. Trimming took 0 bases from V and 6 from J, leaving 12 bases between them. The CDR3 contains 14 residues. The CDR3 loop is CAISESVVPGEQYF. The CDR3 region has the DNA TGTGCCATCAGTGAGTCGGTGGTTCCGGGCGAGCAGTACTTC.

J is TRBJ2-3 and V is TRBV10-3; 11 positions match TRBD2. Germline trimming cut 7 bases from V and 6 bases from J; bases unmatched to any gene: 9. Germline-derived CDR1 and CDR2 are ENHRY and SYGVKD. The CDR3 contains 15 residues. Written as DNA, the CDR3 is TGTGCCATCACGAGGCTAGCGGGAGGTGCGGATACGCAGTATTTT. As protein: CAITRLAGGADTQYF.

The rearrangement joins TRBV7-9 to TRBJ2-1, with 7 bases identical to TRBD2. J gave up 0 bases and V 7 bases, and 15 bases lay outside the gene matches. CDR1 is SEHNR, CDR2 FQNEAQ, per germline (reference sequence). The CDR3 is made up of 18 amino acids. CDR3 loop: CASTTLFQRDFSYNEQFF. CDR3 sequence (DNA): TGTGCCAGCACCACACTCTTTCAGCGGGATTTCTCCTACAATGAGCAGTTCTTC.

J is TRBJ2-3 and V is TRBV6-5; the D gene is possibly TRBD2 (5 bases). The CDR3 extends over 16 amino acids. V lost 2 bases and J 7 bases, leaving 19 bases between the germline ends. CDR1 MNHEY and CDR2 SVGAGI come from the germline V gene. The DNA of the CDR3 is TGTGCCAGCAGTTACAGAGCGGCAGCGGTGATGAATACGCAGTATTTT. Its translation is CASSYRAAAVMNTQYF.

This chain joins TRBV9 and TRBJ2-3; 11 bases line up with TRBD2. The CDR3 extends over 17 amino acids. Trimming took 4 bases from V and 3 from J; bases not matched to a gene: 10. CDR1 is SGDLS, CDR2 YYNGEE, per germline. Here the CDR3 DNA reads TGTGCCAGCAGCCATGATACCGGGACTAGCGGAACAGATACGCAGTATTTT. This translates into CASSHDTGTSGTDTQYF.

The V gene is TRBV28, the J gene TRBJ2-1, with D unclear. The V gene lost 6 bases and the J gene lost 6 bases, with 18 bases spanning the gap. CDR1 MDHEN and CDR2 SYDVKM come from the germline V gene. The CDR3 totals 15 residues. Written as DNA, the CDR3 is TGTGCCAGCAGGAGAGACTCTCCACTATCCAATGAGCAGTTCTTC. It encodes CASRRDSPLSNEQFF.

The chain carries TRBV13 and TRBJ1-1; possibly TRBD1 for D (6 bases). The V end lost 2 bases, the J end lost 7 bases, and 29 bases lay between the germline ends. The germline CDR1 and CDR2 sequences are PRHDT and FYEKMQ (reference sequence). This CDR3 region has 19 residues. CDR3 residues: CASSLPWNRQTRGWGEAFF. Written as DNA, the CDR3 is TGTGCCAGCAGCTTACCCTGGAACAGACAAACCAGGGGATGGGGTGAAGCTTTCTTT. The variable domain in full, completed from reference TRBV13 and TRBJ1-1, reads AAGVIQSPRHLIKEKRETATLKCYPIPRHDTVYWYQQGPGQDPQFLISFYEKMQSDKGSIPDRFSAQQFSDYHSELNMSSLELGDSALYFCASSLPWNRQTRGWGEAFFGQGTRLTVV.

The chain combines TRBV28 with TRBJ1-1, with D possibly being TRBD1 (5 bases). This CDR3 has 12 residues. In germline, CDR1 is MDHEN, CDR2 SYDVKM. Trimming removed 3 bases at V and 6 bases at J, with 8 bases between. CDR3 amino acids: CASSFGAAEAFF. DNA for the CDR3: TGTGCCAGCAGTTTTGGGGCGGCTGAAGCTTTCTTT.

The chain recombines TRBV7-2 with TRBJ2-2; D is undetermined. Trimming removed 5 bases at V and 6 bases at J, with 13 bases between. CDR1 and CDR2 from the germline V gene are SGHTA and FQGNSA. The CDR3 is 14 residues long. The CDR3 DNA reads TGTGCCAGCAGCGAAACCCCTCGGGCCGGGGAGCTGTTTTTT. It encodes CASSETPRAGELFF.

V is TRBV18 and J is TRBJ1-5, with D possibly matching TRBD1 (6 bases). This CDR3 contains 18 residues. V shed 2 bases and J shed 2 bases, with 19 bases lying between them. Germline CDR1 KGHSH, CDR2 LQKENI. Written as DNA, the CDR3 is TGTGCCAGCTCACCAGGCATCAGGGGACGTGGTGGCAATCAGCCCCAGCATTTT. Translation gives CASSPGIRGRGGNQPQHF.